This TCR beta chain was captured in a study of siplizumab effects on memory and regulatory T cells. Study conclusions and caveats: An assignable naive or memory phenotype was lacking in roughly 80-96% of proliferating CD4+ or CD8+ clones. Siplizumab cultures yielded proliferating Tregs whose suppressive function was not confirmed. The study found that mappable alloreactive CD4+ clones averaged around 69% Treg-derived with siplizumab and roughly 30% in controls.

Clones were read by immunoSEQ multiplex PCR, and TCRdb kept only the in-frame ones, dropping some. This sample has approximately 94,000 clones, with roughly 96% found just once. Points on this clone: The target antigen is unknown.

Germline CDR1 reads SGHRS; CDR2 reads YFSETQ. J gave up 1 base and V 2 bases, and 3 bases lay outside the gene matches. The CDR3 sequence is 14 residues long. A few pairs of donors had their unstimulated naive, memory, effector memory and TEMRA subsets sequenced. Sequenced sample: naive CD4+ T cells sorted from blood. The receptor was derived from a human donor in good health. The chain links TRBV5-1 to TRBJ2-7; 7 bases are shared with TRBD1. The CDR3 region is CASSLRQGSYEQYF. CDR3 coding DNA: TGCGCCAGCAGCTTACGACAGGGTTCCTACGAGCAGTACTTC.